This is a list of T cell receptor beta chains from one sample in a study of identical twins. One entry per CDR3 protein results from TCRdb running MiXCR on the 5' RACE reads. The table lists 420,000 or so distinct CDR3 sequences, 18% of them singletons. The specimen was naive T cells sorted from blood. The receptors stem from a man between 45 and 60 years old in good health. The CDR3 runs from the conserved cysteine through the conserved F or W. The D gene is left open where the match is weak. Only part of the rows carry a size: once, few, many, or a class if the clone is expanded.

>TRBJ1-2|many|TRBV4-3|NA
CASSQDLLGLGYGYTF
TGCGCCAGCAGCCAAGATCTGCTGGGACTTGGTTATGGCTACACCTTC
>TRBJ2-7|few|TRBV5-4|NA
CASSWMGEASKQYF
TGTGCCAGCAGCTGGATGGGGGAGGCCTCGAAGCAGTACTTC
>TRBJ2-5|NA|TRBV27|TRBD2
CASSSTTPGTSQETQYF
TGTGCCAGCAGTTCCACAACGCCGGGGACTAGCCAGGAGACCCAGTACTTC
>TRBJ2-3|few|TRBV6-1|TRBD1
CASSVRGGDTQYF
TGTGCCAGCAGTGTGAGAGGGGGCGATACGCAGTATTTT
>TRBJ2-2|few|TRBV5-1|NA
CASSFRAGQDTGELFF
TGCGCCAGCAGCTTCCGCGCAGGTCAGGACACCGGGGAGCTGTTTTTT
>TRBJ2-1|NA|TRBV6-2/TRBV6-3|TRBD2
CASSRQREGYNEQFF
TGTGCCAGCAGCCGTCAGCGGGAGGGGTACAATGAGCAGTTCTTC
>TRBJ2-3|NA|TRBV12-3/TRBV12-4|TRBD2
CASRLARGGLRRTDTQYF
TGTGCCAGCAGGCTCGCCCGGGGGGGCCTTCGGAGGACAGATACGCAGTATTTT
>TRBJ1-1|many|TRBV6-2/TRBV6-3|NA
CASSYSTGLEAFF
TGTGCCAGCAGTTACTCCACGGGGCTTGAAGCTTTCTTT
>TRBJ2-1|few|TRBV5-1|TRBD2
CASSLAGSNYNEQFF
TGCGCCAGCAGCTTAGCGGGGTCGAATTACAATGAGCAGTTCTTC
>TRBJ2-2|NA|TRBV5-1|TRBD1
CASSRDWTGQKGGELFF
TGCGCCAGCAGCCGGGATTGGACAGGGCAGAAGGGCGGGGAGCTGTTTTTT
>TRBJ1-5|NA|TRBV20-1|NA
CSARVTGMPTLSNQPQHF
TGCAGTGCTAGAGTAACAGGGATGCCCACCCTTAGCAATCAGCCCCAGCATTTT
>TRBJ1-4|many|TRBV4-2|NA
CASSPQGVWPLNEKLFF
TGTGCCAGCAGCCCACAGGGAGTGTGGCCGCTGAATGAAAAACTGTTTTTT
>TRBJ2-5|NA|TRBV9|NA
CASSAEWGETQYF
TGTGCCAGCAGCGCGGAGTGGGGAGAGACCCAGTACTTC
>TRBJ2-2|NA|TRBV2|NA
CASSATADTGELFF
TGTGCCAGCAGCGCGACAGCGGACACCGGGGAGCTGTTTTTT
>TRBJ2-7|many|TRBV10-3|TRBD1
CAITWDRVHEQYF
TGTGCCATCACTTGGGACAGGGTACACGAGCAGTACTTC
>TRBJ2-3|many|TRBV30|NA
CAWSVEGVTQYF
TGTGCCTGGAGTGTTGAGGGAGTGACGCAGTATTTT
>TRBJ2-4|NA|TRBV7-9|NA
CASSLVRGPKNIQYF
TGTGCCAGCAGCTTAGTGAGGGGACCCAAAAACATTCAGTACTTC
>TRBJ2-7|few|TRBV11-2|TRBD1
CASSLTDRGSNSYEQYF
TGTGCCAGCAGCTTGACGGACAGGGGGAGTAACTCCTACGAGCAGTACTTC
>TRBJ2-3|few|TRBV5-4|TRBD1
CASSFGTGIQDTQYF
TGTGCCAGCAGCTTTGGGACAGGGATCCAAGATACGCAGTATTTT
>TRBJ2-3|many|TRBV4-2|TRBD1
CASSQDRGTGFSDTQYF
TGTGCCAGCAGCCAAGATCGGGGGACAGGGTTTTCAGATACGCAGTATTTT
>TRBJ2-3|few|TRBV4-2|TRBD2
CASSPRTSGDTDTQYF
TGTGCCAGCAGCCCCAGGACTAGCGGGGACACAGATACGCAGTATTTT
>TRBJ1-1|few|TRBV28|NA
CASSLETDYMNTEAFF
TGTGCCAGCAGTTTAGAGACAGACTACATGAACACTGAAGCTTTCTTT
>TRBJ1-1|few|TRBV29-1|TRBD1
CSVVPGQGGTEAFF
TGCAGCGTTGTTCCGGGACAGGGGGGCACTGAAGCTTTCTTT
>TRBJ2-6|once|TRBV4-3|TRBD1
CASSQQGASGANVLTF
TGCGCCAGCAGCCAGCAGGGGGCCTCTGGGGCCAACGTCCTGACTTTC
>TRBJ2-3|few|TRBV11-3|TRBD1
CASSLSPGGLADTQYF
TGTGCCAGCAGCTTAAGCCCAGGGGGCTTAGCAGATACGCAGTATTTT
>TRBJ1-1|many|TRBV20-1|TRBD1
CSAVGTGGANTEAFF
TGCAGTGCGGTTGGGACAGGGGGCGCGAACACTGAAGCTTTCTTT
>TRBJ1-2|many|TRBV11-2|TRBD1
CASSLRTGINYGYTF
TGTGCCAGCAGCCTTAGGACAGGCATAAACTATGGCTACACCTTC
>TRBJ2-1|NA|TRBV3-1|TRBD2
CASSLLAGGKSEQFF
TGTGCCAGCAGCCTACTAGCGGGAGGGAAAAGTGAGCAGTTCTTC
>TRBJ2-7|many|TRBV28|TRBD1
CASSFSGGEQYF
TGTGCCAGCAGTTTCTCAGGGGGCGAGCAGTACTTC
>TRBJ1-2|many|TRBV27|TRBD1
CASSLGTGFSNGYTF
TGTGCCAGCAGTTTAGGGACAGGGTTCAGCAATGGCTACACCTTC
>TRBJ2-7|few|TRBV12-3/TRBV12-4|TRBD1
CASSLIVGQVTRNEQYF
TGTGCCAGCAGTTTAATCGTGGGACAGGTCACAAGGAACGAGCAGTACTTC
>TRBJ2-7|NA|TRBV20-1|NA
CSARLRGYSSYEQYF
TGCAGTGCTCGACTAAGGGGCTACAGCTCCTACGAGCAGTACTTC
>TRBJ1-5|many|TRBV2|NA
CASSEAREDSNQPQHF
TGTGCCAGCAGTGAAGCGCGGGAGGATAGCAATCAGCCCCAGCATTTT
>TRBJ2-3|few|TRBV14|NA
CASSNRQTSTDTQYF
TGTGCCAGCAGCAACCGACAGACGAGCACAGATACGCAGTATTTT
>TRBJ1-1|NA|TRBV29-1|TRBD1
CSVKTGGTEAFF
TGCAGCGTTAAAACAGGGGGAACTGAAGCTTTCTTT
>TRBJ1-5|NA|TRBV5-6|NA
CASSLTGGYSNQPQHF
TGTGCCAGCAGCTTGACAGGTGGATATAGCAATCAGCCCCAGCATTTT
>TRBJ2-1|NA|TRBV6-5|TRBD2
CASSYLASSGSHNEQFF
TGTGCCAGCAGTTACCTTGCGTCTAGCGGGAGCCACAATGAGCAGTTCTTC
>TRBJ2-5|NA|TRBV10-3|NA
CAIGDGKLQETQYF
TGTGCCATCGGGGACGGGAAATTGCAAGAGACCCAGTACTTC
>TRBJ2-5|NA|TRBV25-1|NA
CASSVAGAGQETQYF
TGTGCCAGCAGCGTAGCCGGGGCGGGTCAAGAGACCCAGTACTTC
>TRBJ2-7|NA|TRBV9|NA
CASSVGSDSYEQYF
TGTGCCAGCAGCGTAGGGTCCGATTCCTACGAGCAGTACTTC
>TRBJ2-7|NA|TRBV7-8|TRBD2
CASSESAGGPYEQYF
TGTGCCAGCAGCGAATCGGCGGGAGGGCCCTACGAGCAGTACTTC
>TRBJ2-1|once|TRBV4-3|NA
CASSLGSGVGNEQFF
TGCGCCAGCAGCCTGGGATCGGGAGTTGGCAATGAGCAGTTCTTC